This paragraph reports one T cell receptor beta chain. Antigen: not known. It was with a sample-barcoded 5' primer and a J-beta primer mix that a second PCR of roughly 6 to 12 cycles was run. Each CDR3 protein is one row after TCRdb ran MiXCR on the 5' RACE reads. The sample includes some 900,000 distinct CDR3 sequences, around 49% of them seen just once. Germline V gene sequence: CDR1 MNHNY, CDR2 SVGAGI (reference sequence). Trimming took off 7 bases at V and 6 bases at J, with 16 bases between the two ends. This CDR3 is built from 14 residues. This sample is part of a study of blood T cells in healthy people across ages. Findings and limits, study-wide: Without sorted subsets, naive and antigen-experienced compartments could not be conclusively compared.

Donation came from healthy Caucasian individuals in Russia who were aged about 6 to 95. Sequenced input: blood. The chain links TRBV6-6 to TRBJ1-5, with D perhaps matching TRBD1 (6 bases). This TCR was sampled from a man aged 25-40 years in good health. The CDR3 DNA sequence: TGTGCCAGCAAGGTAGGGGGAGCGGGTCAGCCCCAGCATTTT. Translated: CASKVGGAGQPQHF.